This entry is about one T cell receptor (beta chain). What it recognizes is unknown. The assay was immunoSEQ multiplex PCR, and TCRdb's table has in-frame clones only and misses some. The sample carries some 120,000 clones, over 75% recorded once. The time point here: week 11, during vaccination. The study gave 300 ug of mutant IDH1 20-mer peptide per vaccine dose, with topical imiquimod. The entry originates in a study of a mutant IDH1 vaccine in newly diagnosed glioma. At the level of the study: Pretreatment consisted of radiotherapy, temozolomide, or both, with most receiving both.

Germline V lookup: CDR1 SGHAT, CDR2 FQNNGV. The ends were cut back, 6 bases at V and 5 bases at J, with 13 bases in the middle. The CDR3 sequence is 13 residues long. This receptor was identified in a man aged 35-49 years with glioma. The rearrangement links TRBV11-2 to TRBJ2-5; D possibly corresponds to TRBD1 (5 bases). This specimen consisted of PBMCs, obtained from a glioma patient whose treatment included an IDH1 peptide vaccine. As DNA, the CDR3 is TGTGCCAGCAGTCGTTTCAGGGTGGAGACCCAGTACTTC. As protein: CASSRFRVETQYF.